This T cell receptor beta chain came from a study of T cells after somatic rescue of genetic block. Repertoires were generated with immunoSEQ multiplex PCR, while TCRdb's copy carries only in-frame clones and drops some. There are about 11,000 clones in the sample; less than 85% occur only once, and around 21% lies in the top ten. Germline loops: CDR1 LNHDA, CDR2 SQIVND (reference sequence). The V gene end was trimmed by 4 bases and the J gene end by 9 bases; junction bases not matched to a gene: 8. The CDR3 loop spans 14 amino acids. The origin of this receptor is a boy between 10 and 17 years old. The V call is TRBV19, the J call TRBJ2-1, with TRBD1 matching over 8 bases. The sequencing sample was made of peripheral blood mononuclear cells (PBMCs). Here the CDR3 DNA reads TGTGCCAGTAGTACCGGACAGGGAATAGGTGAGCAGTTCTTC. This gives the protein CASSTGQGIGEQFF. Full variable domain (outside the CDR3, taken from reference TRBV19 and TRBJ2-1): DGGITQSPKYLFRKEGQNVTLSCEQNLNHDAMYWYRQDPGQGLRLIYYSQIVNDFQKGDIAEGYSVSREKKESFPLTVTSAQKNPTAFYLCASSTGQGIGEQFFGPGTRLTVL.